The T cell receptor beta chain under discussion was sequenced for a study of shared clonotypes between healthy human individuals. Across the whole study: A couple of female and a few male donors aged 18 to 49 were enrolled.

V was cut by 1 base and J by 0 bases, with 7 bases left in between. The CDR3 extends over 15 amino acids. Per germline, CDR1 MGHDK and CDR2 SYGVNS. Subsets obtained from CD4+ cells comprised CD45RA+ naive and CD45RA-negative memory cells. The input for sorted-subset replicate PCRs was 200 ng DNA, 25,000 to 35,000 T cell genomes. The protocol was immunoSEQ multiplex PCR, while the TCRdb copy is restricted to in-frame clones and leaves out a portion. The repertoire holds some 2,000,000 clones, roughly 95% seen once, with around 0.13% in the top ten. The V gene is TRBV25-1, the J gene TRBJ1-3; no firm D call. The sample comprised naive CD4+ T cells sorted from blood. Subset noted: CD45RA+ positively selected. The clonotype comes from a young man in good health. The CDR3 spells CASSESKGSGNTIYF. CDR3 coding DNA: TGTGCCAGCAGTGAATCAAAGGGCTCTGGAAACACCATATATTTT.